This TCR beta chain is from a study of cytomegalovirus exposure and HLA in healthy donors. The PCR employed 60 Vbeta primers together with 13 Jbeta primers. Sequencing was performed with immunoSEQ multiplex PCR; in TCRdb, only in-frame clones are kept and a portion is missing. The table has about 130,000 clones, approximately 77% seen once. This clone appeared a few times. Its specificity is unknown. Per germline, CDR1 LNHDA and CDR2 SQIVND (reference sequence). This CDR3 region has 16 residues. V shed 8 bases, J shed 4 bases, and the junction held 14 bases outside the gene matches. General study points: Later analysis identified about 15,000 TCR beta sequences associated with HLA alleles, using a false discovery rate threshold of 0.05. In a later analysis, common viral pathogens appeared linked to several of the most significant clusters.

The rearrangement joins TRBV19 to TRBJ2-3; 8 bases match TRBD2. This clonotype was sampled from a woman aged 40 to 50 in good health and CMV-seronegative. The sample comprised PBMCs. CDR3 in amino acids: CASQAWRGAESDTQYF. In nucleotides, the CDR3 is TGTGCCAGTCAGGCGTGGCGGGGGGCAGAGTCAGATACGCAGTATTTT.